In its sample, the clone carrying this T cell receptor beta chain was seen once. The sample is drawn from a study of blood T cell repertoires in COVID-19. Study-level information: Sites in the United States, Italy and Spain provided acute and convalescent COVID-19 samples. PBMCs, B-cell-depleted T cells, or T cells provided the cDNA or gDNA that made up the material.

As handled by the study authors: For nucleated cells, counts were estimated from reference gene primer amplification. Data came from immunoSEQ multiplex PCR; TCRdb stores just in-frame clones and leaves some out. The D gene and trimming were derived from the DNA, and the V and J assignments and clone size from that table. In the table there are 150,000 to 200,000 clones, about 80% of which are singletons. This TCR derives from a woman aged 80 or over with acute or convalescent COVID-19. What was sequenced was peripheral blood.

Written as DNA, the CDR3 is TGTGCCAGCAGTTACATCGGTTACAATGAGCAGTTCTTC. It is translated as CASSYIGYNEQFF. This chain links TRBV6-5 with TRBJ2-1, with unresolved D. Trimming removed 2 bases from V and 4 bases from J, with 6 bases in between. The CDR3 consists of 13 residues. Germline V CDR1 and CDR2: MNHEY, SVGAGI.